The rows below give T cell receptor beta chains drawn from one sample of a study of blood T cell repertoires in COVID-19. Profiled with immunoSEQ multiplex PCR; TCRdb holds only in-frame clones, not every one. The table lists about 120,000 clones, more than 75% of them singletons. Source material: peripheral blood. Receptors originate from a man aged 35 to 55 with acute or convalescent COVID-19. The CDR3 runs from the conserved cysteine through the conserved F or W. The order of the fields is CDR3 DNA, CDR3 protein, D gene, J gene, CDR3 length, clone size, V gene. A D gene is named only where the DNA matches it firmly. Some rows mark clone size as missing; the rest say once, few, many or name a class of expanded clone.

DNA: TGTGCTAGCAGCTTAGGGGCCTTGGGTTCACCCGGGGAGCTGTTTTTT
CDR3: CASSLGALGSPGELFF
D: NA
J: TRBJ2-2
length: 16
size: NA
V: TRBV7-7

DNA: TGCGCCAGCAGCCAAGAATGGCAGGGGACGGGCGAGCAGTACTTC
CDR3: CASSQEWQGTGEQYF
D: NA
J: TRBJ2-7
length: 15
size: NA
V: TRBV4-3

DNA: TGCAGCGTTGGTCTAACAGACGGGGACGAGCAGTACTTC
CDR3: CSVGLTDGDEQYF
D: NA
J: TRBJ2-7
length: 13
size: NA
V: TRBV29-1

DNA: TGTGCCAGCAGCTTTGGGACAGGGGGCAGGGTTAATGAAAAACTGTTTTTT
CDR3: CASSFGTGGRVNEKLFF
D: TRBD1
J: TRBJ1-4
length: 17
size: NA
V: TRBV7-8

DNA: TGTGCCAGCCAACAGGACGGCGAAGAGACCCAGTACTTC
CDR3: CASQQDGEETQYF
D: NA
J: TRBJ2-5
length: 13
size: NA
V: TRBV2

DNA: TGTGCCAGCACACTGGACACTGAAGCTTTCTTT
CDR3: CASTLDTEAFF
D: NA
J: TRBJ1-1
length: 11
size: NA
V: TRBV2

DNA: TGTGCCAGCAGTTCTCCGGGACAGGTAACTTACGAGCAGTACTTC
CDR3: CASSSPGQVTYEQYF
D: TRBD1
J: TRBJ2-7
length: 15
size: NA
V: TRBV6-5

DNA: TGCGCCAGCAGCCCCTCGGCCCCCTCCCGGGATTACTACAATGAGCAGTTCTTC
CDR3: CASSPSAPSRDYYNEQFF
D: NA
J: TRBJ2-1
length: 18
size: NA
V: TRBV5-1

DNA: TGTGCCAGCAGCTCGTACAGGGGCGGCTACACCTTC
CDR3: CASSSYRGGYTF
D: TRBD1
J: TRBJ1-2
length: 12
size: NA
V: TRBV7-9

DNA: TGCGCCAGCAGCTTGGCCGAGTTTCCCCGGGAGACCCAGTACTTC
CDR3: CASSLAEFPRETQYF
D: NA
J: TRBJ2-5
length: 15
size: once
V: TRBV5-1

DNA: TGTGCCAGCCGGGCAGTTTTGGGACTAGCGGGGATTTACAATGAGCAGTTCTTC
CDR3: CASRAVLGLAGIYNEQFF
D: TRBD2
J: TRBJ2-1
length: 18
size: NA
V: TRBV27

DNA: TGTGCCAGCAGTGAGAGGGGGTTGAGCAATCAGCCCCAGCATTTT
CDR3: CASSERGLSNQPQHF
D: NA
J: TRBJ1-5
length: 15
size: NA
V: TRBV2

DNA: TGCGCCAGCAGCTTGGAGACTAGCGGGAGGGAGAGCTACGAGCAGTACTTC
CDR3: CASSLETSGRESYEQYF
D: TRBD2
J: TRBJ2-7
length: 17
size: NA
V: TRBV5-1

DNA: TGCGCCAGCAGTGTAGCGGGGGATTACAATGAGCAGTTCTTC
CDR3: CASSVAGDYNEQFF
D: TRBD2
J: TRBJ2-1
length: 14
size: NA
V: TRBV4-3

DNA: TGTGCCAGCAGCCCCGGGACAGACTACGAGCAGTACTTC
CDR3: CASSPGTDYEQYF
D: TRBD1
J: TRBJ2-7
length: 13
size: once
V: TRBV7-6

DNA: TGCGCCAGCAGCTTGGATGGACAGGGGCGGAAACTGTTTTTT
CDR3: CASSLDGQGRKLFF
D: TRBD1
J: TRBJ1-4
length: 14
size: NA
V: TRBV5-1

DNA: TGTGCCAGTAGTATCTCTAGCGGGGGAAGCTACGAGCAGTACTTC
CDR3: CASSISSGGSYEQYF
D: TRBD2
J: TRBJ2-7
length: 15
size: NA
V: TRBV19

DNA: TGTGCCAGCAGTCTGACAGGTCTAGGTTTCTTT
CDR3: CASSLTGLGFF
D: NA
J: TRBJ1-1
length: 11
size: NA
V: TRBV28

DNA: TGTGCCAGCAGCTTAGGGGCACATAGTATAGATACGCAGTATTTT
CDR3: CASSLGAHSIDTQYF
D: NA
J: TRBJ2-3
length: 15
size: few
V: TRBV7-3

DNA: TGTGCCAGCAGTTTGACAAAATCCTACGAGCAGTACTTC
CDR3: CASSLTKSYEQYF
D: NA
J: TRBJ2-7
length: 13
size: NA
V: TRBV28

DNA: TGTGCCAGCACTTTTAGGACTAGCGGGACCGGCGGATCCGATGAGCAGTTCTTC
CDR3: CASTFRTSGTGGSDEQFF
D: TRBD2
J: TRBJ2-1
length: 18
size: NA
V: TRBV27

DNA: TGCGCCAGCAGTAGTGGCGGAACCGGGGCCAACGTCCTGACTTTC
CDR3: CASSSGGTGANVLTF
D: NA
J: TRBJ2-6
length: 15
size: once
V: TRBV5-1

DNA: TGTGCCAGTAGTGGACAGGGGTCTGGGGCCAACGTCCTGACTTTC
CDR3: CASSGQGSGANVLTF
D: TRBD1
J: TRBJ2-6
length: 15
size: NA
V: TRBV19

DNA: TGCGCCAGCCGCCGACCCTCACTTGGCAGGGTTGACGAGCAGTACTTC
CDR3: CASRRPSLGRVDEQYF
D: NA
J: TRBJ2-7
length: 16
size: NA
V: TRBV5-1

DNA: TGTGCCAGCAGTTACGACAGAGAGTTCTATGGCTACACCTTC
CDR3: CASSYDREFYGYTF
D: NA
J: TRBJ1-2
length: 14
size: few
V: TRBV6-5

DNA: TGTGCCAGCAGCGTCATAGCGGTTAATGAGCAGTTCTTC
CDR3: CASSVIAVNEQFF
D: NA
J: TRBJ2-1
length: 13
size: once
V: TRBV11-2

DNA: TGCGCCAGCAGTGGGAGACAGGGCCTTCGATACGAGCAGTACTTC
CDR3: CASSGRQGLRYEQYF
D: TRBD1
J: TRBJ2-7
length: 15
size: once
V: TRBV10-2

DNA: TGCGCCAGCAGCCCGTGGGAAGGCGGGAGGGCCTCTATAGAGCAGTACTTC
CDR3: CASSPWEGGRASIEQYF
D: TRBD2
J: TRBJ2-7
length: 17
size: few
V: TRBV5-1

DNA: TGTGCCAGCAGCGGAGGCCAGTCAAAGAACGAGCAGTACTTC
CDR3: CASSGGQSKNEQYF
D: NA
J: TRBJ2-7
length: 14
size: NA
V: TRBV11-3